The 27 T cell receptor beta chains given below trace back to one sample, sequenced in a study of beta chain features in type 1 diabetes. Study-wide findings and caveats: The study found moderately but significantly shorter TCRB CDR3s in all four CD4+ subsets of Type 1 diabetes patients.

The entirety of the isolated RNA underwent reverse transcription, so expressed TCRB transcripts were sequenced. Sequenced by immunoSEQ multiplex PCR; TCRdb stores in-frame clones only, minus some. The data hold a few hundred thousand clones, with roughly a quarter observed a single time. Antigen specificity for these receptors is unknown. The sample taken for sequencing was naive CD4+ T cells from blood. These receptors were obtained from a woman aged 25 to 39 with type 1 diabetes.

The table lists this clone with a few counts. This chain joins TRBV19 and TRBJ2-2; 8 nucleotides agree with TRBD1. V shed 6 bases, J shed 3 bases, and the junction held 3 bases outside the gene matches. The length of the CDR3 is 14 residues. From germline, CDR1 is LNHDA and CDR2 SQIVND (reference sequence). CDR3 amino acids: CASRRDRHTGELFF. CDR3 DNA sequence: TGTGCCAGTAGACGGGACAGGCACACCGGGGAGCTGTTTTTT.

This chain links TRBV5-1 with TRBJ2-3, with TRBD1 identical over 8 bases. The CDR3 has 14 amino acids. With 3 bases clipped from V and 5 bases from J, the junction kept 5 bases outside the gene matches. Germline V gene lookup returns CDR1 SGHRS and CDR2 YFSETQ. The CDR3 bases are TGCGCCAGCAGCTGGCAGGGGGCTGGAGATACGCAGTATTTT. Translating gives CASSWQGAGDTQYF.

This clone was seen only a few times. This chain connects TRBV28 to TRBJ2-7, with 11 positions matching TRBD1. The J segment lost 2 bases and the V segment lost 3 bases, leaving 3 bases of the junction unmatched. The CDR3 sequence is 15 residues long. Germline V gives CDR1 MDHEN, CDR2 SYDVKM. CDR3 in amino acids: CASSFPGQGAYEQYF. The CDR3 DNA is TGTGCCAGCAGTTTCCCGGGACAGGGGGCCTACGAGCAGTACTTC.

There are a few counts of this clone. Other DNA sequences in this sample translate to the same CDR3. CDR3 coding DNA: TGTGCCTGGGACCCGGGACAGGGAATTACTGAAGCTTTCTTT. The encoded protein is CAWDPGQGITEAFF. The V call is TRBV30, the J call TRBJ1-1; 9 bases agree with TRBD1. The V gene end was trimmed by 5 bases and the J gene end by 5 bases; junction bases not matched to a gene: 9. The CDR3 has 14 residues. Germline CDR1 GTSNPN, CDR2 SVGIG (reference sequence).

The chain combines TRBV28 with TRBJ2-2, with a weak D call TRBD1 (5 bases). The CDR3 totals 13 residues. V was shortened by 8 bases and J by 1 base, with 8 bases between the two germline ends. In germline, CDR1 is MDHEN, CDR2 SYDVKM. The CDR3 DNA follows: TGTGCCAGCTGTGACAGGAACACCGGGGAGCTGTTTTTT. Translated, it gives CASCDRNTGELFF.

The CDR3 region is CASLNSGKRYNEQFF. The CDR3 bases are TGTGCCAGCCTAAATAGCGGGAAGAGGTACAATGAGCAGTTCTTC. The V call is TRBV28, the J call TRBJ2-1; 8 positions match TRBD2. Per the germline V gene, CDR1 is MDHEN and CDR2 is SYDVKM. This CDR3 is 15 amino acids long. Germline trimming cut 8 bases from V and 4 bases from J; bases unmatched to any gene: 10.

This clone has more than one count but fewer than ten. The chain uses TRBV28 and TRBJ2-5; possibly TRBD2 for D (6 bases). CDR1 and CDR2 from the germline V gene are MDHEN and SYDVKM. This CDR3 spans 11 amino acids. V lost 6 bases and J lost 5, with 7 bases in between. The CDR3 loop reads CASSAGETQYF. The CDR3 DNA follows: TGTGCCAGCAGCGCGGGGGAGACCCAGTACTTC.

This clone was counted between two and nine times. This chain uses TRBV6-5 with TRBJ2-3, with D perhaps TRBD2 (6 bases). The CDR3 has 13 amino acids. Germline values: CDR1 MNHEY, CDR2 SVGAGI. Trimming stripped 0 bases from V and 8 bases from J, with 9 bases between. The CDR3 DNA reads as TGTGCCAGCAGTTACTCTGGGGGAGGTACGCAGTATTTT. Translation: CASSYSGGGTQYF.

The chain has TRBV4-2 and TRBJ1-5; unclear D gene. This CDR3 has 15 amino acids. Germline V gives CDR1 LGHNA, CDR2 YNFKEQ. Trimming cost V 0 bases and J 0 bases, with 6 bases left between them. CDR3 bases: TGTGCCAGCAGCCAAGATATCAGTAGCAATCAGCCCCAGCATTTT. This codes for CASSQDISSNQPQHF.

This clone has only a few counts. The chain recombines TRBV29-1 with TRBJ2-3; 7 bases are a match to TRBD2. V shed 3 bases, J shed 6 bases, and the junction held 6 bases outside the gene matches. CDR3 length equals 13 residues. Germline V lookup: CDR1 SQVTM, CDR2 ANQGSEA. The CDR3 is CSVDLTSKDTQYF. The CDR3 DNA sequence: TGCAGCGTTGATTTGACTAGCAAGGATACGCAGTATTTT.

This clone has only a few counts. This chain uses TRBV19 with TRBJ2-7; tentatively, D is TRBD2 (6 bases). The CDR3 consists of 15 residues. Deletions cut 5 bases from V and 5 bases from J, with 19 bases between. The germline gives CDR1 LNHDA, CDR2 SQIVND (reference sequence). Written as DNA, the CDR3 is TGTGCCAGTAGTGGGGAGGACACTTTTTACGACGAGCAGTACTTC. Amino acid sequence: CASSGEDTFYDEQYF.

This clone was picked up a small number of times. The chain employs TRBV9 and TRBJ2-7; TRBD2 matches at 13 bases. CDR3 length: 16 residues. V trimming: 1 base; J trimming: 4 bases; junction bases outside the gene matches: 5. The germline V gene encodes CDR1 SGDLS and CDR2 YYNGEE. The CDR3 loop is CASSVRTSGSLYEQYF. The CDR3 nucleotides read TGTGCCAGCAGCGTAAGGACTAGCGGGAGCTTATACGAGCAGTACTTC.

This clone was seen a few times. The rearrangement joins TRBV29-1 to TRBJ1-1; D not certain. This CDR3 is 11 amino acids long. The V end lost 3 bases, the J end lost 3 bases, and 5 bases lay between the germline ends. The germline V gene encodes CDR1 SQVTM and CDR2 ANQGSEA. The CDR3 nucleotides are TGCAGCGTTGACCATTACACTGAAGCTTTCTTT. This sequence encodes CSVDHYTEAFF.

This chain links TRBV6-6 with TRBJ2-7; 12 nucleotides line up with TRBD2. The CDR3 is made up of 16 amino acids. Trimming took 0 bases from V and 7 from J; bases not matched to a gene: 7. CDR1 and CDR2 from the germline V gene are MNHNY and SVGAGI (reference sequence). CDR3 nucleotide sequence: TGTGCCAGCAGTTACTCGACTAGCGGGAGTTCTAGAGAGCAGTACTTC. It codes for CASSYSTSGSSREQYF.

Comments on this clone: The same CDR3 also results from other DNA sequences found in this sample. The chain uses TRBV9 and TRBJ2-2; 9 bases are shared with TRBD1. V was clipped by 4 bases and J by 4 bases; unmatched bases: 5. Germline CDR1 SGDLS, CDR2 YYNGEE. The CDR3 has 15 amino acids. The CDR3 is CASSHRQGGTGELFF. The CDR3 DNA follows: TGTGCCAGCAGCCACCGACAGGGGGGCACCGGGGAGCTGTTTTTT.

This chain joins TRBV5-1 and TRBJ1-4; maybe TRBD1 (5 bases). CDR3 size: 15 residues. V dropped 2 bases and J dropped 4 bases, with 12 bases sitting between them. In germline, CDR1 is SGHRS, CDR2 YFSETQ. The CDR3 coding sequence is TGCGCCAGCAGCTTATGGGGCACAAATAATGAAAAACTGTTTTTT. Translation: CASSLWGTNNEKLFF.

The table lists this clone with a few counts. This rearrangement joins TRBV14 to TRBJ1-1; D is undetermined. The V end lost 8 bases, the J end lost 1 base, and 8 bases lay between the germline ends. The CDR3 consists of 12 residues. Germline V lookup: CDR1 SGHDN, CDR2 FVKESK. CDR3 in DNA: TGTGCCAGCCGCAGACAGAACACTGAAGCTTTCTTT. This sequence encodes CASRRQNTEAFF.

This clone was recorded a few times. The CDR3 reads CSVGESSSTDTQYF. In nucleotides, the CDR3 is TGCAGCGTTGGGGAGTCATCTAGCACAGATACGCAGTATTTT. This sequence joins TRBV29-1 and TRBJ2-3; TRBD2 is a possible D gene (5 bases). V lost 4 bases and J 0 bases, leaving 11 bases between the germline ends. The CDR3 is 14 amino acids. From germline, CDR1 is SQVTM and CDR2 ANQGSEA.

Only a few counts were recorded for this clone. The gene calls are TRBV19 and TRBJ2-1; no clear D. Between the trimmed V and J ends, which lost 10 bases and 5 bases, there was a span of 15 bases. This CDR3 region has 13 residues. CDR1 is LNHDA and CDR2 is SQIVND in the germline V gene (reference sequence). CDR3: CATTPRRDNEQFF. CDR3 coding DNA: TGTGCCACCACCCCCCGGAGAGACAATGAGCAGTTCTTC.

The chain employs TRBV4-1 and TRBJ2-1; D might be TRBD2 (5 bases). This CDR3 has 14 amino acids. Trimming pared 2 bases from V and 8 bases from J, leaving 13 bases between. Germline values: CDR1 MGHRA, CDR2 YSYEKL. The DNA of the CDR3 is TGCGCCAGCAGCCAACGCCCTAGCATCTATGAGCAGTTCTTC. Protein sequence: CASSQRPSIYEQFF.

This clone was picked up a small number of times. The J gene is TRBJ1-1, the V gene TRBV7-9; D is possibly TRBD1 (5 bases). Trimming took off 2 bases at V and 8 bases at J, with 24 bases between the two ends. The germline CDR1 and CDR2 sequences are SEHNR and FQNEAQ (reference sequence). This CDR3 comprises 17 residues. The CDR3 sequence: CASSLWGRREQSEEAFF. CDR3 in DNA: TGTGCCAGCAGCTTATGGGGGAGGCGGGAACAAAGCGAAGAAGCTTTCTTT. Full variable domain (missing parts from reference TRBV7-9 and TRBJ1-1): DTGVSQNPRHKITKRGQNVTFRCDPISEHNRLYWYRQTLGQGPEFLTYFQNEAQLEKSRLLSDRFSAERPKGSFSTLEIQRTEQGDSAMYLCASSLWGRREQSEEAFFGQGTRLTVV.

The chain recombines TRBV5-1 with TRBJ2-7, with 8 bases identical to TRBD2. The CDR3 length is 14 residues. V dropped 2 bases and J dropped 4; count of bases not matched to a gene: 5. Germline assignment: CDR1 SGHRS and CDR2 YFSETQ. In DNA, the CDR3 is TGCGCCAGCAGCTTCTCGGCTAGCGGGTACGAGCAGTACTTC. Translating gives CASSFSASGYEQYF. Supplemented by reference TRBV5-1 and TRBJ2-7, the full variable domain reads KAGVTQTPRYLIKTRGQQVTLSCSPISGHRSVSWYQQTPGQGLQFLFEYFSETQRNKGNFPGRFSGRQFSNSRSEMNVSTLELGDSALYLCASSFSASGYEQYFGPGTRLTVT.

There are a few counts of this clone. The V gene is TRBV30, the J gene TRBJ2-7; TRBD1 agrees at 9 bases. Germline assignment: CDR1 GTSNPN and CDR2 SVGIG (reference sequence). J was trimmed by 11 bases and V by 5 bases; bases with no gene match: 10. The CDR3 has 12 amino acids. The CDR3: CAWETGGSVEYF. CDR3 nucleotide sequence: TGTGCCTGGGAGACAGGGGGGAGTGTAGAGTACTTC.

This rearrangement joins TRBV29-1 to TRBJ2-7; a possible D gene is TRBD2 (6 bases). V dropped 5 bases and J dropped 6 bases, with 20 bases sitting between them. Germline assignment: CDR1 SQVTM and CDR2 ANQGSEA. This CDR3 is 14 amino acids long. CDR3 DNA: TGCAGCGTTAAGTTGAGGCTAGCGCTTAGCGAGCAGTACTTC. It yields the protein CSVKLRLALSEQYF.

CDR3 sequence (DNA): TGCAGCGTCCCCACCAAAAGAGGTTCCTACGAGCAGTACTTC. As protein: CSVPTKRGSYEQYF. This chain uses TRBV29-1 with TRBJ2-7; D call uncertain. CDR3 size: 14 residues. The V gene lost 6 bases and the J gene lost 1 base, with 16 bases spanning the gap. Germline V gene lookup returns CDR1 SQVTM and CDR2 ANQGSEA.

In its sample, this clone was seen once. The V gene is TRBV27, the J gene TRBJ1-1, with unresolved D. The germline CDR1 and CDR2 sequences are MNHEY and SMNVEV (reference sequence). The CDR3 is 13 residues long. V was pared by 4 bases and J by 4 bases, with 10 bases between. The CDR3 here is CASSSKAGTEAFF. In DNA, the CDR3 is TGTGCCAGCAGTTCGAAAGCTGGCACTGAAGCTTTCTTT.

V is TRBV7-9 and J is TRBJ2-5, with 7 bases that match TRBD2. Trimming removed 1 base from V and 4 bases from J; junction bases left unmatched: 12. CDR1 is SEHNR, CDR2 FQNEAQ, per germline (reference sequence). This CDR3 comprises 17 residues. For the CDR3, the DNA is TGTGCCAGCAGCTTAGTGGGGAGGAGGATAGCGGGAGAGACCCAGTACTTC. It yields the protein CASSLVGRRIAGETQYF. Looking up the rest from reference TRBV7-9 and TRBJ2-5 gives the full variable domain: DTGVSQNPRHKITKRGQNVTFRCDPISEHNRLYWYRQTLGQGPEFLTYFQNEAQLEKSRLLSDRFSAERPKGSFSTLEIQRTEQGDSAMYLCASSLVGRRIAGETQYFGPGTRLLVL.